The 27 T cell receptor beta chains given below trace back to one sample, sequenced in a study of cytomegalovirus exposure and HLA in healthy donors. Use of 60 Vbeta and 13 Jbeta primers characterized the PCR. The repertoire was sequenced with immunoSEQ multiplex PCR; TCRdb's copy has only in-frame clones and lacks some. The sample includes about 160,000 clones, roughly two thirds of them seen just once. Material for sequencing was PBMCs. These receptors were collected from a woman in her twenties or thirties in good health and CMV-seronegative.

The CDR3 nucleotides are TGTGCCAGCAGCTTATCGGGCTCGGGGGGCTACGGGGAGCTGTTTTTT. It encodes CASSLSGSGGYGELFF. The chain employs TRBV7-2 and TRBJ2-2; tentative D call: TRBD2 (7 bases). V shed 2 bases and J shed 7 bases, with 17 bases lying between them. CDR1 is SGHTA and CDR2 is FQGNSA in the germline V gene. This CDR3 has 16 residues.

The V gene is TRBV6-5, the J gene TRBJ2-3, with unresolved D. Per the germline V gene, CDR1 is MNHEY and CDR2 is SVGAGI. The CDR3 contains 14 residues. The V and J ends lost 1 base and 6 bases respectively, with 11 bases between them. The CDR3 DNA reads as TGTGCCAGCAGTTACTTATCCCCAGTGGATACGCAGTATTTT. Amino acids: CASSYLSPVDTQYF.

V usage is TRBV28 and J usage is TRBJ2-1, with D tentatively TRBD2 (6 bases). The V gene lost 7 bases and the J gene lost 4 bases, with 17 bases spanning the gap. The CDR3 has 15 residues. Germline assignment: CDR1 MDHEN and CDR2 SYDVKM. DNA for the CDR3: TGTGCCAGCAACGGGCACGAACTAGCATACAATGAGCAGTTCTTC. Residues: CASNGHELAYNEQFF.

The chain carries TRBV25-1 and TRBJ2-1; TRBD1 matches 10 bases. The CDR3 runs 14 residues. The germline V gene encodes CDR1 MGHDK and CDR2 SYGVNS. V lost 4 bases and J lost 9; bases outside the gene matches: 6. This CDR3 is CASSAGTGASEQFF. Written as DNA, the CDR3 is TGTGCCAGCAGTGCTGGGACAGGGGCTTCTGAGCAGTTCTTC.

As for this clone: Within the sample, other DNA sequences also encode this same CDR3. J is TRBJ1-2 and V is TRBV2, with TRBD1 as a possible D gene (6 bases). Germline CDR1 reads SNHLY; CDR2 reads FYNNEI. The CDR3 is 17 amino acids. Trimming cost V 4 bases and J 2 bases, with 20 bases left between them. The CDR3 DNA reads as TGTGCCAGCAGTGCATCCCCGAGGGGGGGATCAAACTATGGCTACACCTTC. This gives the protein CASSASPRGGSNYGYTF. Based on the CDR3 plus reference TRBV2 and TRBJ1-2, the full variable domain is EPEVTQTPSHQVTQMGQEVILRCVPISNHLYFYWYRQILGQKVEFLVSFYNNEISEKSEIFDDQFSVERPDGSNFTLKIRSTKLEDSAMYFCASSASPRGGSNYGYTFGSGTRLTVV.

The chain recombines TRBV7-2 with TRBJ2-7; TRBD1 might be the D (6 bases). Germline CDR1 reads SGHTA; CDR2 reads FQGNSA. Trimming left V 4 bases short and J 4 bases short, with 11 bases between. This CDR3 region has 13 residues. The CDR3 nucleotides are TGTGCCAGCAGCTATAGACAGGTGTACGAGCAGTACTTC. It specifies CASSYRQVYEQYF.

The chain combines TRBV7-2 with TRBJ2-1; a weak D match, TRBD2 (7 bases). In germline, CDR1 is SGHTA, CDR2 FQGNSA. This CDR3 contains 14 residues. The ends were cut back, 1 base at V and 13 bases at J, with 17 bases in the middle. The DNA for the CDR3 is TGTGCCAGCAGCTTAGGGGGGATAGGGGGGGGTCAGTTCTTC. This sequence encodes CASSLGGIGGGQFF.

For the CDR3, the DNA is TGTGCCAGCAGCCAAGAGAGGGGGACAGGGGTTTACTTC. This gives the protein CASSQERGTGVYF. The J gene is TRBJ2-7, the V gene TRBV14, with 10 bases matching TRBD1. This CDR3 has 13 amino acids. J lost 13 bases, V lost 0 bases, and 6 bases had no gene match. Germline loops: CDR1 SGHDN, CDR2 FVKESK.

The chain combines TRBV18 with TRBJ1-2; tentatively, D is TRBD1 (6 bases). Germline CDR1 and CDR2: KGHSH and LQKENI. This CDR3 spans 15 amino acids. Between the trimmed V and J ends, which lost 3 bases and 4 bases, there was a span of 15 bases. This CDR3 reads CASSPQNREFYGYTF. CDR3 nucleotides: TGTGCCAGCTCACCCCAGAACAGGGAGTTCTATGGCTACACCTTC. Filled out from reference TRBV18 and TRBJ1-2, the complete variable domain reads NAGVMQNPRHLVRRRGQEARLRCSPMKGHSHVYWYRQLPEEGLKFMVYLQKENIIDESGMPKERFSAEFPKEGPSILRIQQVVRGDSAAYFCASSPQNREFYGYTFGSGTRLTVV.

In its sample, this clone was seen once. The genes are TRBV6-6 and TRBJ1-1; D is uncertain. The CDR3 length is 14 residues. Trimming stripped 4 bases from V and 5 bases from J, with 14 bases between. CDR1 is MNHNY, CDR2 SVGAGI, per germline (reference sequence). This chain's CDR3 is CASSSGLKRTEAFF. CDR3 nucleotides: TGTGCCAGCAGTTCCGGGTTAAAAAGGACTGAAGCTTTCTTT.

This clone has a handful of counts. The V call is TRBV5-1, the J call TRBJ2-7, with 11 bases that match TRBD2. CDR3 length equals 15 residues. After removal of 4 bases from V and 2 bases from J, the junction contained 5 bases not matched to a gene. Per germline, CDR1 SGHRS and CDR2 YFSETQ. The CDR3 reads CASSQGTSGTYEQYF. The CDR3 region has the DNA TGCGCCAGCAGCCAAGGGACTAGCGGAACCTACGAGCAGTACTTC.

The genes are TRBV9 and TRBJ2-2; D may be TRBD1 (6 bases). Trimming cost V 2 bases and J 8 bases, with 19 bases left between them. Looked up from germline, CDR1 is SGDLS and CDR2 is YYNGEE. CDR3 length equals 16 residues. The CDR3 is CASSVGPRGHRGELFF. For the CDR3, the DNA is TGTGCCAGCAGCGTCGGTCCCAGGGGACACCGAGGGGAGCTGTTTTTT.

CDR3: CSASGMANTEAFF. The CDR3 DNA follows: TGCAGCGCCTCAGGGATGGCGAACACTGAAGCTTTCTTT. This chain uses TRBV29-1 with TRBJ1-1; D is perhaps TRBD1 (5 bases). Germline V gene data show CDR1 as SQVTM and CDR2 as ANQGSEA. The V end was cut by 7 bases, the J end by 1 base, with 13 bases between. The CDR3 totals 13 residues.

This chain links TRBV5-1 with TRBJ2-3; 9 positions agree with TRBD1. Germline lookup yields CDR1 SGHRS and CDR2 YFSETQ. The V and J ends lost 4 bases and 3 bases, in that order; junction bases with no gene match: 3. This CDR3 spans 14 amino acids. CDR3 sequence reads: CASSPGQGTDTQYF. CDR3 in DNA: TGCGCCAGCAGCCCGGGACAGGGTACAGATACGCAGTATTTT.

This chain joins TRBV28 and TRBJ2-1; 8 bases are shared with TRBD2. This CDR3 region has 14 residues. Looked up from germline, CDR1 is MDHEN and CDR2 is SYDVKM. The J segment lost 10 bases and the V segment lost 6 bases, leaving 11 bases of the junction unmatched. The CDR3 DNA sequence: TGTGCCAGCAGACCAGCGGGAGACTTGGGGGAGCAGTTCTTC. Translated, it gives CASRPAGDLGEQFF.

This clone appeared a single time. This sequence joins TRBV28 and TRBJ1-2; D is unclear. CDR1 is MDHEN and CDR2 is SYDVKM in the germline V gene. Trimming stripped 10 bases from V and 2 bases from J, with 14 bases between. CDR3 length equals 13 residues. The CDR3: CATTALQNYGYTF. The CDR3 region has the DNA TGTGCCACTACTGCCCTACAGAACTATGGCTACACCTTC.

This sequence joins TRBV18 and TRBJ1-1; TRBD1 agrees at 8 bases. This CDR3 contains 13 residues. V lost 5 bases, J lost 7 bases, and 6 bases stayed unmatched. The germline V gene has CDR1 KGHSH and CDR2 LQKENI. In DNA, the CDR3 is TGTGCCAGCTCAGTTACAGACAGGGGTGAAGCTTTCTTT. Amino acid sequence: CASSVTDRGEAFF.

V usage is TRBV6-1 and J usage is TRBJ1-2; 8 positions match TRBD1. The CDR3 has 13 amino acids. Germline V lookup: CDR1 MNHNS, CDR2 SASEGT. V dropped 2 bases and J dropped 6; count of bases not matched to a gene: 2. The CDR3 region has the DNA TGTGCCAGCAGTGAAATACAGGGGGATGGCTACACCTTC. Encoded protein: CASSEIQGDGYTF.

This clone was seen only once. The genes are TRBV19 and TRBJ2-3, with D hard to call. The CDR3 length is 15 residues. V dropped 0 bases and J dropped 0 bases, with 7 bases sitting between them. CDR1 is LNHDA and CDR2 is SQIVND in the germline V gene (reference sequence). The CDR3 reads CASSIEATSTDTQYF. CDR3 nucleotides: TGTGCCAGTAGTATAGAGGCGACTAGCACAGATACGCAGTATTTT.

This sequence joins TRBV30 and TRBJ2-1; TRBD1 might be the D (6 bases). V lost 3 bases to trimming and J lost 1 base, with 13 bases between them. The CDR3 runs 15 residues. Germline CDR1 is GTSNPN and CDR2 is SVGIG (reference sequence). The CDR3 region has the DNA TGTGCCTGGAGGGCAGGGGTAAGTTCCTACAATGAGCAGTTCTTC. This sequence encodes CAWRAGVSSYNEQFF.

This sequence joins TRBV18 and TRBJ2-3, with 8 positions matching TRBD1. Per the germline V gene, CDR1 is KGHSH and CDR2 is LQKENI. This CDR3 comprises 16 residues. V was pared by 0 bases and J by 3 bases, with 5 bases of the junction left unmatched. CDR3 bases: TGTGCCAGCTCACCACCCCGACAGGGGAGAACAGATACGCAGTATTTT. It translates to CASSPPRQGRTDTQYF.

This clone was found once. The rearrangement links TRBV5-6 to TRBJ2-7; TRBD2 is a possible D gene (6 bases). Trimming took 2 bases from V and 4 from J, leaving 22 bases between them. The CDR3 has 17 residues. Germline values: CDR1 SGHDT, CDR2 YYEEEE. CDR3 DNA: TGTGCCAGCAGCTTCGGGCTACTGTCCGTGGGGAGGTACGAGCAGTACTTC. It specifies CASSFGLLSVGRYEQYF.

Only one count was recorded for this clone. V gene TRBV9 combines with J gene TRBJ2-1; TRBD2 is a possible D gene (5 bases). The germline CDR1 and CDR2 sequences are SGDLS and YYNGEE. Trimming removed 2 bases from V and 3 bases from J, with 12 bases in between. This CDR3 spans 15 amino acids. The CDR3 nucleotides read TGTGCCAGCAGCGTTGAGCGGTCTCGCTACAATGAGCAGTTCTTC. Residues: CASSVERSRYNEQFF.

The gene calls are TRBV7-9 and TRBJ1-2; D gene unclear. From germline, CDR1 is SEHNR and CDR2 FQNEAQ (reference sequence). Trimming left V 4 bases short and J 4 bases short, with 10 bases between. The CDR3 is 13 amino acids. CDR3 nucleotides: TGTGCCAGCAGCTCGCTTCTATCCTATGGCTACACCTTC. This codes for CASSSLLSYGYTF.

The V and J genes are TRBV5-6 and TRBJ2-4; TRBD2 matches at 11 bases. CDR3 length: 17 residues. Germline V CDR1 and CDR2: SGHDT, YYEEEE. Unmatched junction bases numbered 9, after V lost 4 bases and J lost 3 bases. CDR3 sequence reads: CASSTMGLADLKNIQYF. The DNA for the CDR3 is TGTGCCAGCAGCACCATGGGACTAGCGGACCTCAAAAACATTCAGTACTTC.

This clone was detected once. The rearrangement links TRBV5-4 to TRBJ2-5, with unresolved D. Trimming cost V 4 bases and J 11 bases, with 9 bases left between them. Germline V CDR1 and CDR2: SGHNT, YYREEE (reference sequence). This CDR3 has 10 amino acids. This CDR3 is CASSPPEQYF. Written as DNA, the CDR3 is TGTGCCAGCAGCCCCCCGGAGCAGTACTTC.

The chain links TRBV4-3 to TRBJ1-1; D unclear. From germline, CDR1 is LGHNA and CDR2 YSLEER. Trimming stripped 3 bases from V and 8 bases from J, with 10 bases between. CDR3 length equals 12 residues. The CDR3 region is CASSQPGREAFF. The CDR3, as DNA: TGCGCCAGCAGCCAGCCCGGTCGAGAAGCTTTCTTT.